A selection of T cell receptor beta chains follows, all from one sample in a study of identifying expanded T cells in peripheral blood. Assay: immunoSEQ multiplex PCR; the TCRdb copy retains only in-frame clones and omits some. The repertoire includes about 100,000 clones, 80% to 90% of them detected once, and just over 5.5% sits in the top ten. Source material: blood. These receptors came from a person aged 18-69 years in good health. Both conserved end residues are part of each CDR3. D genes are given only for firm matches. A row's size may be missing; if present it is once, few, many or a size class.

>TRBV6-6|TRBD1|TRBJ1-1|-
CASTPGTERTEAFF
TGTGCCAGCACCCCGGGGACAGAGAGGACTGAAGCTTTCTTT
>TRBV7-2|-|TRBJ2-7|-
CASSPSGLASYEQYF
TGTGCCAGCAGCCCGAGTGGGCTAGCATCCTACGAGCAGTACTTC
>TRBV6-6|TRBD1|TRBJ1-5|once
CASSYKGASNQPQHF
TGTGCCAGCAGTTATAAGGGGGCGAGCAATCAGCCCCAGCATTTT
>TRBV29-1|TRBD1|TRBJ1-2|once
CSVVGDRGSYGYTF
TGCAGCGTTGTCGGGGACAGGGGTTCCTATGGCTACACCTTC
>TRBV21-1|-|TRBJ2-7|-
CASSKPGLHKPPRKEQYF
TGTGCCAGCAGCAAACCGGGACTACATAAGCCCCCCCGCAAGGAGCAGTACTTC
>TRBV19|-|TRBJ1-6|-
CASSISRVGMNSPLHF
TGTGCCAGTAGTATCAGTCGGGTCGGTATGAATTCACCCCTCCACTTT
>TRBV7-2|-|TRBJ2-3|few
CASSPRGGFDTDTQYF
TGTGCCAGCAGCCCCCGAGGTGGCTTTGACACAGATACGCAGTATTTT
>TRBV7-8|-|TRBJ2-3|-
CASSFLSGDTQYF
TGTGCCAGCAGCTTTTTGAGCGGGGATACGCAGTATTTT
>TRBV4-2|-|TRBJ2-2|-
CASSQEVWIAGELFF
TGTGCCAGCAGCCAAGAAGTATGGATCGCCGGGGAGCTGTTTTTT
>TRBV14|-|TRBJ1-2|-
CASSQSIRKNYGYTF
TGTGCCAGCAGCCAAAGTATCCGTAAGAACTATGGCTACACCTTC
>TRBV30|-|TRBJ2-5|-
CAWSAMSQETQYF
TGTGCCTGGAGTGCGATGTCCCAAGAGACCCAGTACTTC
>TRBV30|-|TRBJ2-2|-
CAWSVLESGTGELFF
TGTGCCTGGAGTGTTCTAGAATCTGGTACCGGGGAGCTGTTTTTT
>TRBV13|TRBD1|TRBJ1-5|few
CASSSQGDQPQHF
TGTGCCAGCAGCTCACAGGGGGATCAGCCCCAGCATTTT
>TRBV6-5|-|TRBJ1-1|-
CASSYQKPLNTEAFF
TGTGCCAGCAGTTACCAAAAACCCTTGAACACTGAAGCTTTCTTT
>TRBV10-1|-|TRBJ1-1|-
CASSPQGNTEAFF
TGCGCCAGCAGTCCACAGGGGAACACTGAAGCTTTCTTT
>TRBV6-1|-|TRBJ2-6|-
CASRVRTGANVLTF
TGTGCCAGCAGAGTCAGGACTGGGGCCAACGTCCTGACTTTC
>TRBV7-6|-|TRBJ2-1|-
CASSPDSGEQFF
TGTGCCAGCAGCCCCGACAGCGGGGAGCAGTTCTTC
>TRBV5-6|TRBD2|TRBJ2-7|-
CASKDSGAHPFTYEQYF
TGTGCCAGCAAGGATAGCGGGGCCCATCCTTTTACCTACGAGCAGTACTTC
>TRBV21-1|-|TRBJ2-4|-
CASSKDRGSKNIQYF
TGTGCCAGCAGCAAAGACAGGGGTTCCAAAAACATTCAGTACTTC
>TRBV7-2|TRBD1|TRBJ2-3|-
CASSHGQGTDTQYF
TGTGCCAGCAGTCACGGACAGGGCACAGATACGCAGTATTTT
>TRBV12-5|-|TRBJ2-7|-
CASGTGDSSYEQYF
TGTGCTAGTGGGACGGGAGACAGCTCCTACGAGCAGTACTTC
>TRBV5-1|-|TRBJ1-1|-
CASSLGGSTEAFF
TGCGCCAGCAGCCTGGGGGGATCCACTGAAGCTTTCTTT
>TRBV6-1|-|TRBJ1-1|once
CASSAASTVIRMNTEAFF
TGTGCCAGCAGTGCGGCCTCTACAGTCATTCGAATGAACACTGAAGCTTTCTTT
>TRBV4-2|-|TRBJ2-7|-
CASSQLQGARGYEQYF
TGTGCCAGCAGTCAGCTTCAGGGAGCGCGGGGTTACGAGCAGTACTTC
>TRBV19|-|TRBJ2-5|-
CASSPDTETQYF
TGTGCCAGTAGTCCCGATACGGAGACCCAGTACTTC
>TRBV10-3|-|TRBJ1-1|-
CAISESASDLFINTEAFF
TGTGCCATCAGTGAGTCGGCTTCGGACCTTTTCATCAACACTGAAGCTTTCTTT
>TRBV6-1|-|TRBJ1-6|-
CASSEHSPLHF
TGTGCCAGCAGTGAGCATTCACCCCTCCACTTT
>TRBV6-5|-|TRBJ1-5|-
CASSDLGVNQPQHF
TGTGCCAGCAGTGACCTAGGCGTCAATCAGCCCCAGCATTTT
>TRBV5-1|TRBD1|TRBJ2-3|-
CASSFLADRGRSTDTQYF
TGCGCCAGCAGCTTTCTGGCTGACAGGGGGCGCAGCACAGATACGCAGTATTTT
>TRBV15|-|TRBJ2-2|-
CATSPRAGELFF
TGTGCCACCAGTCCTAGGGCCGGGGAGCTGTTTTTT
>TRBV30|TRBD1|TRBJ1-2|-
CAWDRGRTTNYGYTF
TGTGCCTGGGACAGGGGCAGAACTACCAACTATGGCTACACCTTC
>TRBV6-1|TRBD2|TRBJ2-3|-
CASSDVSGGALDTQYF
TGTGCCAGCAGTGATGTTAGCGGGGGGGCCTTAGATACGCAGTATTTT
>TRBV9|-|TRBJ2-1|-
CASSVGPGRMIYNEQFF
TGTGCCAGCAGCGTAGGTCCGGGGAGGATGATCTACAATGAGCAGTTCTTC
>TRBV5-1|-|TRBJ2-4|-
CASSLAAGNENIQYF
TGCGCCAGCAGCTTGGCCGCGGGGAATGAAAACATTCAGTACTTC
>TRBV25-1|-|TRBJ1-6|few
CASSTGTEHSPLHF
TGTGCCAGCAGCACCGGGACGGAGCATTCACCCCTCCACTTT
>TRBV6-1|TRBD1|TRBJ1-5|-
CATRQGLDQPQHF
TGTGCCACCAGACAGGGTCTAGATCAGCCCCAGCATTTT
>TRBV28|-|TRBJ1-2|once
CASSNDNYGYTF
TGTGCCAGCAGCAACGACAACTATGGCTACACCTTC
>TRBV29-1|-|TRBJ1-2|-
CSVEDQRGFHYGYTF
TGCAGCGTTGAAGATCAGCGGGGATTTCACTATGGCTACACCTTC
>TRBV18|TRBD1|TRBJ1-1|-
CASSRDRNMNTEAFF
TGTGCCAGCTCACGGGACAGAAACATGAACACTGAAGCTTTCTTT
>TRBV10-3|-|TRBJ1-1|-
CAISEPTGSAEAFF
TGTGCCATCAGTGAGCCGACAGGCTCGGCTGAAGCTTTCTTT
>TRBV27|-|TRBJ1-1|-
CASSLSNTEAFF
TGTGCCAGCAGTTTATCGAACACTGAAGCTTTCTTT
>TRBV21-1|-|TRBJ1-5|once
CASSTKQGTLNQPQHF
TGTGCCAGCAGCACAAAACAGGGAACTCTAAATCAGCCCCAGCATTTT
>TRBV19|TRBD1|TRBJ2-2|-
CASSPQDRVTGELFF
TGTGCCAGTAGTCCGCAAGACAGGGTTACCGGGGAGCTGTTTTTT
>TRBV6-5|-|TRBJ2-7|-
CASSEGRNYEQYF
TGTGCCAGCAGTGAGGGACGGAACTACGAGCAGTACTTC
>TRBV13|TRBD1|TRBJ1-1|-
CASSSSGGGTEAFF
TGTGCCAGCAGCTCCTCAGGGGGGGGCACTGAAGCTTTCTTT
>TRBV15|-|TRBJ2-1|-
CATSRDVSSSYNEQFF
TGTGCCACCAGCAGAGATGTTAGTAGCTCCTACAATGAGCAGTTCTTC
>TRBV14|TRBD2|TRBJ2-3|-
CASSRPLAGGGRDTQYF
TGTGCCAGCAGCCGCCCCTTAGCGGGAGGCGGTAGAGATACGCAGTATTTT
>TRBV30|TRBD2|TRBJ2-7|once
CAWSRGLAGSQYF
TGTGCCTGGAGTAGGGGACTAGCGGGGTCACAGTACTTC
>TRBV30|-|TRBJ1-1|-
CAWSVPGNTEAFF
TGTGCCTGGAGTGTACCAGGGAACACTGAAGCTTTCTTT
>TRBV19|-|TRBJ2-2|-
CASSKIRGTTGELFF
TGTGCCAGTAGTAAAATTCGGGGGACCACCGGGGAGCTGTTTTTT
>TRBV7-3|TRBD2|TRBJ2-2|-
CASSLNTGLAGAAGELFF
TGTGCCAGCAGCTTAAACACCGGCCTAGCGGGAGCGGCGGGGGAGCTGTTTTTT
>TRBV9|TRBD1|TRBJ1-4|-
CASSLTGGRTEKLFF
TGTGCCAGCAGTCTTACAGGGGGGAGAACGGAAAAACTGTTTTTT
>TRBV4-3|-|TRBJ1-4|-
CASSQDALTNEKLFF
TGCGCCAGCAGCCAAGATGCTCTAACTAATGAAAAACTGTTTTTT
>TRBV19|-|TRBJ2-7|few
CASSIGGPTYEQYF
TGTGCCAGTAGTATAGGAGGTCCTACCTACGAGCAGTACTTC
>TRBV12-5|-|TRBJ1-2|-
CASGLGPENYGYTF
TGTGCTAGTGGACTGGGACCTGAGAACTATGGCTACACCTTC
>TRBV11-3|TRBD1|TRBJ2-3|-
CASRLTGQGTDTQYF
TGTGCCAGCAGGTTAACGGGACAGGGGACAGATACGCAGTATTTT
>TRBV27|-|TRBJ1-5|-
CASSLMGNQPQHF
TGTGCCAGCAGTTTAATGGGCAATCAGCCCCAGCATTTT
>TRBV6-1|-|TRBJ1-2|-
CASSDPRQTGNYGYTF
TGTGCCAGCAGTGACCCCCGACAGACAGGAAACTATGGCTACACCTTC
>TRBV11-3|TRBD1|TRBJ1-3|-
CASSSAEQGEPGNTIYF
TGTGCCAGCAGCTCGGCAGAACAGGGGGAACCTGGAAACACCATATATTTT
>TRBV2|-|TRBJ2-3|once
CASSGTGVGTDTQYF
TGTGCCAGCAGTGGGACGGGAGTGGGTACAGATACGCAGTATTTT